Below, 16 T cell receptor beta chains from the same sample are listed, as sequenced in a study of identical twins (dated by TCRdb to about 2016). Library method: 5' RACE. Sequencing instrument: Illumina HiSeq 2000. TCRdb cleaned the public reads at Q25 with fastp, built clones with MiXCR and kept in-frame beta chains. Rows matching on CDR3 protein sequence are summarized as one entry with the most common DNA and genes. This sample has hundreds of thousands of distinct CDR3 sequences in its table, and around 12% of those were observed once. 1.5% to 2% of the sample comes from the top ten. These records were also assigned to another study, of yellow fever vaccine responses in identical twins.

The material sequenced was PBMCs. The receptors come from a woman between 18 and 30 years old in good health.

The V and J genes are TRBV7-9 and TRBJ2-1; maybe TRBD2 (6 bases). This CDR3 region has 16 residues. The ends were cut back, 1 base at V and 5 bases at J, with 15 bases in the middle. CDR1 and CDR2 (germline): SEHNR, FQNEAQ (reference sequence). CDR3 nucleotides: TGTGCCAGCAGCTTAGTGGGGCGGGAAAAGGACAATGAGCAGTTCTTC. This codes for CASSLVGREKDNEQFF. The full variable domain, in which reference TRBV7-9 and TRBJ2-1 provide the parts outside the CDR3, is DTGVSQNPRHKITKRGQNVTFRCDPISEHNRLYWYRQTLGQGPEFLTYFQNEAQLEKSRLLSDRFSAERPKGSFSTLEIQRTEQGDSAMYLCASSLVGREKDNEQFFGPGTRLTVL.

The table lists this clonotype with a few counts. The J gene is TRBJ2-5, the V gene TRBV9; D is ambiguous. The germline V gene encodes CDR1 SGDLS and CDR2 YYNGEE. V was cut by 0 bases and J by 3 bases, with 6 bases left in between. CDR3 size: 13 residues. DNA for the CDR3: TGTGCCAGCAGCGTAGACTGGGAAGAGACCCAGTACTTC. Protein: CASSVDWEETQYF.

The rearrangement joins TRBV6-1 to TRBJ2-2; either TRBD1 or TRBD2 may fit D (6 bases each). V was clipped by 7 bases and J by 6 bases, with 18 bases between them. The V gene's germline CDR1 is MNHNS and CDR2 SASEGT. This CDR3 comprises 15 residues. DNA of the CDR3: TGTGCCAGCACTCCTCGGAGGGGGGACGCCGGGGAGCTGTTTTTT. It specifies CASTPRRGDAGELFF.

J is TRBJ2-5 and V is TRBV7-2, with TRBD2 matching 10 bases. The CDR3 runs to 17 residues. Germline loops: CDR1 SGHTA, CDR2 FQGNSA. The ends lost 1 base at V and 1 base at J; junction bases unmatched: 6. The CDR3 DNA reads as TGTGCCAGCAGCTTAGTGTCTCTAGCGGGGGTCCAAGAGACCCAGTACTTC. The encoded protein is CASSLVSLAGVQETQYF.

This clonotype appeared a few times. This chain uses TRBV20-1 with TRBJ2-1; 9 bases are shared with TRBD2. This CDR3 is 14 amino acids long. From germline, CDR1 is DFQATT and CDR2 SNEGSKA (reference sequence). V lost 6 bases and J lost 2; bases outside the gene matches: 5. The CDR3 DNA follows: TGCAGTGCCTCGGGACTAGCAGCCTACAATGAGCAGTTCTTC. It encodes CSASGLAAYNEQFF.

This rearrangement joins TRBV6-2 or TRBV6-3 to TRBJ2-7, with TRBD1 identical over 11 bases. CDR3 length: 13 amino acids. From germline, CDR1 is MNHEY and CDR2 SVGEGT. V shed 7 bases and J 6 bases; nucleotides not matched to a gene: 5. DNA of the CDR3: TGTGCCAGCATCCGGACAGGGGGCGGCGAGCAGTACTTC. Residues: CASIRTGGGEQYF.

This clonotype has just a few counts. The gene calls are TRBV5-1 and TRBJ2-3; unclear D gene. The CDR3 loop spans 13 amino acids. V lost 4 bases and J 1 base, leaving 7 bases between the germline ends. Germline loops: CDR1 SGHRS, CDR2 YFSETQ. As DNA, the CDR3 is TGCGCCAGCAGCGTAACAGGCACAGATACGCAGTATTTT. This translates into CASSVTGTDTQYF.

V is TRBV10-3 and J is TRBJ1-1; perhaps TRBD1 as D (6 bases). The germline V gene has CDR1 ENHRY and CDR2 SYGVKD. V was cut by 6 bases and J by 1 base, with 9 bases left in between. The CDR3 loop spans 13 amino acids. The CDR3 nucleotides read TGTGCCATCAGAAAACAGGGGAACACTGAAGCTTTCTTT. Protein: CAIRKQGNTEAFF.

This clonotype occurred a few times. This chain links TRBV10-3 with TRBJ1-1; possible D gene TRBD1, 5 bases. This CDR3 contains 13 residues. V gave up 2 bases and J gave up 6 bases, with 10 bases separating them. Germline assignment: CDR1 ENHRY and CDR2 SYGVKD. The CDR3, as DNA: TGTGCCATCAGTGAGGGGGGGAGCGCTGAAGCTTTCTTT. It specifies CAISEGGSAEAFF.

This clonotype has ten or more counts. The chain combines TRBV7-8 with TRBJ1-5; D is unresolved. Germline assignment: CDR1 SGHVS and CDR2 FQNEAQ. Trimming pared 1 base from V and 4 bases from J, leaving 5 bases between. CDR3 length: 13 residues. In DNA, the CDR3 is TGTGCCAGCAGCTTAGTATGGAATCAGCCCCAGCATTTT. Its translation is CASSLVWNQPQHF.

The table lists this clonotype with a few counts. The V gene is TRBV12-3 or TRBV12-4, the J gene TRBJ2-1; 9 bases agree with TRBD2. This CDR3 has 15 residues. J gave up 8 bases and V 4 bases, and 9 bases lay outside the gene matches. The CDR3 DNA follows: TGTGCCAGCAGTTCCTCCGGGACTAGCATCTATGAGCAGTTCTTC. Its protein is CASSSSGTSIYEQFF.

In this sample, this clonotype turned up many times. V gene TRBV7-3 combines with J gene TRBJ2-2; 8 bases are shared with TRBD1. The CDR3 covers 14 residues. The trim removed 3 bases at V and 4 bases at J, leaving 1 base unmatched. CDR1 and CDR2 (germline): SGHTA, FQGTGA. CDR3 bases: TGTGCCAGCAGCTTGGACAGGGCCACCGGGGAGCTGTTTTTT. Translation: CASSLDRATGELFF. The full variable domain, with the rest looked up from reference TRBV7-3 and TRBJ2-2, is GAGVSQTPSNKVTEKGKYVELRCDPISGHTALYWYRQSLGQGPEFLIYFQGTGAADDSGLPNDRFFAVRPEGSVSTLKIQRTERGDSAVYLCASSLDRATGELFFGEGSRLTVL.

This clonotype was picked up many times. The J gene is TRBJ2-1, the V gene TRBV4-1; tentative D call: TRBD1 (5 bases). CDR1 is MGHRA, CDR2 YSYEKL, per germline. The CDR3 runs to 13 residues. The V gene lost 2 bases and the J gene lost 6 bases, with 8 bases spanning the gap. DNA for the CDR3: TGCGCCAGCAGCCAACGCCAGGGCAATGAGCAGTTCTTC. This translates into CASSQRQGNEQFF.

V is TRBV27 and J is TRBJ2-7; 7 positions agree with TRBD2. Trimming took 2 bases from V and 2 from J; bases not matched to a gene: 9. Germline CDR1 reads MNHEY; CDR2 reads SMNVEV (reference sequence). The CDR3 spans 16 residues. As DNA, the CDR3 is TGTGCCAGCAGTTTAAAGGCCCCTCTAGCGGCCTACGAGCAGTACTTC. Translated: CASSLKAPLAAYEQYF.

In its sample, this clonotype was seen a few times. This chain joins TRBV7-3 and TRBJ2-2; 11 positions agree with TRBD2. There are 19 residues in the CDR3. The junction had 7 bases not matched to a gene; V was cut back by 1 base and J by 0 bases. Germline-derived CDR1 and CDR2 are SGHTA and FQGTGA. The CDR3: CASSLNRLAGGANTGELFF. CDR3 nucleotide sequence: TGTGCCAGCAGCTTAAACCGGCTAGCGGGAGGCGCGAACACCGGGGAGCTGTTTTTT.

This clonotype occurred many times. CDR3 in amino acids: CASSLVTSGSYNEQFF. CDR3 nucleotides: TGCGCCAGCAGCTTGGTTACTAGTGGGTCCTACAATGAGCAGTTCTTC. V and J are TRBV5-1 and TRBJ2-1; TRBD2 is a possible D gene (5 bases). The CDR3 extends over 16 amino acids. Trimming shortened V by 0 bases and J by 1 base, and 11 bases separated the two germline ends. The germline CDR1 and CDR2 sequences are SGHRS and YFSETQ.